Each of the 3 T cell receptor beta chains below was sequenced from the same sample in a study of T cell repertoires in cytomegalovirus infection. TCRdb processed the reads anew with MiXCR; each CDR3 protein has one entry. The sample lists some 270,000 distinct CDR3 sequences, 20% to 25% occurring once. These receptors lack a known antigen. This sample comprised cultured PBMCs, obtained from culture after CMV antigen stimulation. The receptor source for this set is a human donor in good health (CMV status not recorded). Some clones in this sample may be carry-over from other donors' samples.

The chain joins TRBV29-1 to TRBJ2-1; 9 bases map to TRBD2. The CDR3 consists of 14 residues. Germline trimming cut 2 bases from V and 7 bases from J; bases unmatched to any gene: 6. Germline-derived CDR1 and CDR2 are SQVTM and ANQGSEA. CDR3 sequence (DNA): TGCAGCGTTGAAATGGCGGGAGGGCCGAATGAGCAGTTCTTC. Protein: CSVEMAGGPNEQFF.

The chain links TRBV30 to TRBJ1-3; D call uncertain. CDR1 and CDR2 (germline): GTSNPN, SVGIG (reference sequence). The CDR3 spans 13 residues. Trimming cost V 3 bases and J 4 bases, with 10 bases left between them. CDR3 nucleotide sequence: TGTGCCTGGAGCGCAGAGGTCGGAAACACCATATATTTT. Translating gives CAWSAEVGNTIYF.

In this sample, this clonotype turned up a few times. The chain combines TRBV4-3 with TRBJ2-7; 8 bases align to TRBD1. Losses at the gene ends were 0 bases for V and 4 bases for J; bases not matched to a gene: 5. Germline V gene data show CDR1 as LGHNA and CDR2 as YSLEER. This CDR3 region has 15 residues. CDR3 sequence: CASSQEGQGAYEQYF. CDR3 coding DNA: TGCGCCAGCAGCCAAGAGGGGCAGGGGGCGTACGAGCAGTACTTC.